This T cell receptor (beta chain) was sequenced in a study of response to subunit inactivated influenza vaccine. This CDR3 region has 12 residues. Germline V gives CDR1 SGHRS, CDR2 YFSETQ. Between the trimmed V and J ends, which lost 0 bases and 10 bases, there was a span of 8 bases. TCRdb called the RT-PCR reads again in MiXCR, with one record for every CDR3 protein. The table shows about 520,000 distinct CDR3 sequences, with approximately 7.7% occurring only once. This clonotype was observed a handful of times. This specimen was PBMCs from blood, taken approximately 25 months after vaccination. This chain uses TRBV5-1 with TRBJ2-1, with TRBD2 as a possible D gene (6 bases). The sequence derives from a man between 50 and 69 years old who received an inactivated influenza vaccine. CDR3 DNA sequence: TGCGCCAGCAGCTTGGGGGACTGGGAGCAGTTCTTC. Protein product: CASSLGDWEQFF.